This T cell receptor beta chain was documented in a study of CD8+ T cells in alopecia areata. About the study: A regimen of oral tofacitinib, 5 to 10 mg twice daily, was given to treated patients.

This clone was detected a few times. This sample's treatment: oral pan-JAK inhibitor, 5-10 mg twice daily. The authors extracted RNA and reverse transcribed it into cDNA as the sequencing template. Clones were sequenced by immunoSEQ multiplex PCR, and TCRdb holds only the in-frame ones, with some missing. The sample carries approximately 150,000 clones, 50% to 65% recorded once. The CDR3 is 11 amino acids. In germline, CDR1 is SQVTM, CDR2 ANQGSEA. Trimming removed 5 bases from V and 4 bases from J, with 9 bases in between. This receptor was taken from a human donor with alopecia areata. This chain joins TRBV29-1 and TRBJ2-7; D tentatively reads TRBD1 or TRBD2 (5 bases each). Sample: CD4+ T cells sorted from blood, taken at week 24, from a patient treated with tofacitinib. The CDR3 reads CSVYGGYEQYF. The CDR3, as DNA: TGCAGCGTTTATGGGGGATACGAGCAGTACTTC.